The 6 T cell receptor beta chains presented below share a single source sample, sequenced in a study of beta chain features in type 1 diabetes. Study-level results: A moderate, significant TCRB CDR3 shortening appeared in type 1 diabetes across four CD4+ subsets.

These receptors lack a known antigen. Expressed TCRB transcripts were sequenced because the isolated RNA had all been reverse transcribed beforehand. The protocol was immunoSEQ multiplex PCR, while the TCRdb copy is restricted to in-frame clones and leaves out a portion. The data contain about 15,000 clones, approximately 64% of them seen just once; the ten biggest clones take up around 0.52%. Sequences were obtained from stem cell memory CD4+ T cells from blood. The receptors stem from a woman aged 18-29 years with type 1 diabetes.

J is TRBJ2-7 and V is TRBV10-3; TRBD2 aligns across 7 bases. With V trimmed by 0 bases and J by 10 bases, 12 bases remained unmatched. Germline CDR1 and CDR2: ENHRY and SYGVKD. The CDR3 sequence is 15 residues long. CDR3 loop: CAISESSGGSSQQYF. The DNA for the CDR3 is TGTGCCATCAGTGAGTCGTCTGGCGGGAGCTCGCAACAGTACTTC.

This chain joins TRBV7-9 and TRBJ1-4; 11 nucleotides line up with TRBD1. Per germline, CDR1 SEHNR and CDR2 FQNEAQ (reference sequence). V lost 4 bases and J lost 2; bases outside the gene matches: 3. CDR3 length equals 16 residues. In DNA, the CDR3 is TGTGCCAGCAGCTCCGGACAGGGGGCTACTAATGAAAAACTGTTTTTT. Translation: CASSSGQGATNEKLFF. Drawing the rest from reference TRBV7-9 and TRBJ1-4, the complete variable domain is DTGVSQNPRHKITKRGQNVTFRCDPISEHNRLYWYRQTLGQGPEFLTYFQNEAQLEKSRLLSDRFSAERPKGSFSTLEIQRTEQGDSAMYLCASSSGQGATNEKLFFGSGTQLSVL.

This clone has more than one count but fewer than ten. The chain joins TRBV2 to TRBJ2-5; D is uncertain. The CDR3 is made up of 11 amino acids. Trimming stripped 11 bases from V and 4 bases from J, with 11 bases between. Germline CDR1 SNHLY, CDR2 FYNNEI. The chain's CDR3 is CARRFGETQYF. For the CDR3, the DNA is TGTGCCCGCCGGTTCGGAGAGACCCAGTACTTC.

The DNA for the CDR3 is TGTGCCAGCTCACCACCGGGCGGACAGATAGATAGCAATCAGCCCCAGCATTTT. Translation gives CASSPPGGQIDSNQPQHF. The chain recombines TRBV18 with TRBJ1-5; D may be TRBD1 (6 bases). The V end lost 0 bases, the J end lost 0 bases, and 15 bases lay between the germline ends. CDR1 KGHSH and CDR2 LQKENI come from the germline V gene. This CDR3 region has 18 residues. Full variable domain (outside the CDR3, taken from reference TRBV18 and TRBJ1-5): NAGVMQNPRHLVRRRGQEARLRCSPMKGHSHVYWYRQLPEEGLKFMVYLQKENIIDESGMPKERFSAEFPKEGPSILRIQQVVRGDSAAYFCASSPPGGQIDSNQPQHFGDGTRLSIL.

The chain joins TRBV4-1 to TRBJ2-3; 7 nucleotides agree with TRBD2. The germline gives CDR1 MGHRA, CDR2 YSYEKL. The CDR3 is made up of 16 amino acids. Losses at the gene ends were 4 bases for V and 0 bases for J; bases not matched to a gene: 7. CDR3 coding DNA: TGCGCCAGCAGCCTAGGTAGCGGGCCTAGCACAGATACGCAGTATTTT. This gives the protein CASSLGSGPSTDTQYF.

This clone was seen more than once but under ten times. The gene calls are TRBV5-4 and TRBJ2-1; the match to TRBD1 covers 10 bases. The germline V gene has CDR1 SGHNT and CDR2 YYREEE (reference sequence). This CDR3 region has 15 residues. The V and J ends lost 0 bases and 10 bases, in that order; junction bases with no gene match: 7. DNA for the CDR3: TGTGCCAGCAGCTTGGCCGGACAGGGGGGATACGAGCAGTTCTTC. It yields the protein CASSLAGQGGYEQFF.